This paragraph covers one TCR beta chain sequence. The antigen is not known. PCR involved 60 Vbeta and 13 Jbeta primers. Libraries were prepared by immunoSEQ multiplex PCR; TCRdb keeps only in-frame clonotypes and omits some of them. The sample contains under 150,000 clones, about 73% of which appear only once. Germline V gives CDR1 MNHEY, CDR2 SVGAGI. The V end lost 4 bases, the J end lost 0 bases, and 10 bases lay between the germline ends. The CDR3 sequence is 14 residues long. The sample belongs to a study of cytomegalovirus exposure and HLA in healthy donors. The study's findings and limits: Specificity for CMV antigens was confirmed in vitro for three of the CMV-associated chains. The investigators catalogued 164 TCR beta chains as cytomegalovirus-associated. Reported performance of the classifier showed diagnosis of cytomegalovirus status with high specificity and sensitivity.

Sequencing input: PBMCs. This TCR came from a man aged 35 to 55 in good health and CMV-seropositive. This sequence joins TRBV6-5 and TRBJ2-7; tentative D call: TRBD1 (5 bases). In DNA, the CDR3 is TGTGCCAGCAGTTCGACAGTGAGCTCCTACGAGCAGTACTTC. Its translation is CASSSTVSSYEQYF.